This T cell receptor beta chain came from a study of T cells in tuberculosis. Background on the study: In South Africa, adults with active tuberculosis were compared with IGRA-negative and latently infected IGRA-positive adolescents.

Points from the study as a whole: GMM-specific TCRs were nearer to active tuberculosis alpha repertoires, suggesting expansion.

The protocol was immunoSEQ multiplex PCR, while the TCRdb copy is restricted to in-frame clones and leaves out a portion. The sample lists 30,000 to 35,000 clones; 95% to 96% were seen once. As concerns this clone: The antigen remains unidentified.

This CDR3 region has 14 residues. Trimming took 5 bases from V and 10 from J; bases not matched to a gene: 5. Germline values: CDR1 SGHAT, CDR2 FQNNGV. The sample comprised PBMCs. The TCR comes from a donor aged 10 to 29 with latent tuberculosis or without tuberculosis infection. V usage is TRBV11-2 and J usage is TRBJ2-1, with 13 bases identical to TRBD2. The CDR3 coding sequence is TGTGCCAGCAGCACCGGACTAGCGGGAGTGGAGCAGTTCTTC. The encoded protein is CASSTGLAGVEQFF. Using reference TRBV11-2 and TRBJ2-1 for the parts outside the CDR3, the full variable domain is EAGVAQSPRYKIIEKRQSVAFWCNPISGHATLYWYQQILGQGPKLLIQFQNNGVVDDSQLPKDRFSAERLKGVDSTLKIQPAKLEDSAVYLCASSTGLAGVEQFFGPGTRLTVL.